The sequence of this T cell receptor (beta chain) was determined in a study of blood T cell repertoires in COVID-19. In the source study's methods: The authors estimated nucleated cell counts from reference gene primer amplification. Profiling relied on immunoSEQ multiplex PCR, and the TCRdb table lists in-frame clones only, not all of them. For V, J and clone size, that table is used; D and trimming come from the DNA. There are about 200,000 clones in the sample; roughly 90% occur only once, and roughly a sixth lies in the top ten. This CDR3 spans 16 amino acids. Trimming took off 1 base at V and 1 base at J, with 14 bases between the two ends. Germline V gene lookup returns CDR1 LGHNA and CDR2 YNFKEQ.

Specimen: peripheral blood. The receptor's source is a man in his fifties with COVID-19, enrolled during active disease. The chain combines TRBV4-2 with TRBJ2-7; D may be TRBD2 (6 bases). The CDR3 is CASSQASAEGSYEQYF. The CDR3 DNA reads TGTGCCAGCAGCCAAGCTTCCGCGGAGGGTTCCTACGAGCAGTACTTC.